A selection of T cell receptor beta chains follows, all from one sample in a study of CD8+ T cells in alopecia areata. Only in-frame clones appear in the TCRdb table, and some are missing; sequencing was by immunoSEQ multiplex PCR. The sample has 150,000 to 200,000 clones, roughly half seen once. The material sequenced was CD8+ T cells sorted from blood, taken at approximately week 52, from a patient treated with tofacitinib. These receptors all come from a human donor with alopecia areata. The CDR3 runs from the conserved cysteine through the conserved F or W. The D gene is left open where the match is weak. The size of a clone is reported for some rows only, either as once, few or many, or as a class for expanded clones.

abundance	d_gene	v_gene	j_gene	CDR3nt	CDR3aa
.	.	TRBV4-2	TRBJ2-5	TGTGCCAGCAGTTATTTAGGGGGAGAGACCCAGTACTTC	CASSYLGGETQYF
.	.	TRBV30	TRBJ1-1	TGTGCCTGGAGTCCAGGGTGGGAAACTGAAGCTTTCTTT	CAWSPGWETEAFF
once	TRBD1	TRBV27	TRBJ2-7	TGTGCCAGCAGTTTTTCCGGGACAGCCTCCTACGAGCAGTACTTC	CASSFSGTASYEQYF
.	.	TRBV7-9	TRBJ2-4	TGTGCCAGCAGCTTCTCCTCTACTCTAGCCAAAAACATTCAGTACTTC	CASSFSSTLAKNIQYF
.	.	TRBV13	TRBJ1-1	TGTGCCAGCGAGGGGTTGAACACTGAAGCTTTCTTT	CASEGLNTEAFF
.	TRBD2	TRBV30	TRBJ2-3	TGTGCCTGGAGTGCCCTAGCGGGGGGGCCGAGGAGCCCAGATACGCAGTATTTT	CAWSALAGGPRSPDTQYF
.	.	TRBV15	TRBJ1-2	TGTGCCACCAGCAGAGATGGGGCAGGGGCTGGCTACACCTTC	CATSRDGAGAGYTF
.	TRBD1	TRBV14	TRBJ1-2	TGTGCCAGCAGCCACTGGACAGGGTTCAGCTACACCTTC	CASSHWTGFSYTF
.	.	TRBV6-4	TRBJ2-3	TGTGCCAGCAGCCCGTTAGGTACGCAGTATTTT	CASSPLGTQYF
few	.	TRBV10-2	TRBJ2-5	TGCGCCAGCCTACAGTCGGGGTGGGGGACCCAGTACTTC	CASLQSGWGTQYF
.	.	TRBV5-4	TRBJ1-1	TGTGCCAGCAGCTTGGCAGCGGGGAACACTGAAGCTTTCTTT	CASSLAAGNTEAFF
.	TRBD2	TRBV30	TRBJ2-2	TGTGCCTGGAGCCTAGCGGGGACCGGGGAGCTGTTTTTT	CAWSLAGTGELFF
.	.	TRBV7-2	TRBJ1-1	TGTGCCAGCAGCTTACAACCCGGGCCAGCTGAAGCTTTCTTT	CASSLQPGPAEAFF
few	.	TRBV25-1	TRBJ2-2	TGTGCCAGCAGTAATGAGCAAAACGGGGAGCTGTTTTTT	CASSNEQNGELFF
.	TRBD1	TRBV6-1	TRBJ2-2	TGTGCCAGCAGTGAAGCAGGACAGGGTGTCGGGGAGCTGTTTTTT	CASSEAGQGVGELFF
.	.	TRBV6-5	TRBJ1-5	TGTGCCAGCAGCCCTTACGACAGGAGGCTTCAGCCCCAGCATTTT	CASSPYDRRLQPQHF
once	TRBD1	TRBV5-6	TRBJ1-2	TGTGCCAGCAGCATTGGGACAGTATACCTTCTTGATGGCTACACCTTC	CASSIGTVYLLDGYTF